This T cell receptor (beta chain) came from a study of blood T cells in healthy people across ages. The use of a sample-barcoded 5' primer and a J-beta primer mix characterized a second PCR of roughly 6 to 11 cycles. TCRdb used MiXCR to reprocess the 5' RACE reads, holding one entry per CDR3 protein. The sample lists 1.5 million to 2 million distinct CDR3 sequences; 28% were seen once. Germline V lookup: CDR1 SGHRS, CDR2 YFSETQ. V lost 0 bases, J lost 14 bases, and 10 bases stayed unmatched. The CDR3 consists of 15 residues. V gene TRBV5-1 combines with J gene TRBJ1-6; TRBD1 aligns across 8 bases. Material for sequencing was blood. The sequence derives from a woman in her twenties or thirties in good health. CDR3 in amino acids: CASSLDGTGTRTLHF. The CDR3 DNA follows: TGCGCCAGCAGCTTGGACGGGACAGGTACAAGAACCCTCCACTTT.